Listed here are 24 T cell receptor beta chains from one sample, sequenced in a study of T cell responses to AZD1222 COVID-19 vaccine. The data were produced by immunoSEQ multiplex PCR, yet TCRdb's version contains in-frame clones alone and is incomplete. The sample holds 170,000 or so clones, around 93% seen once. Sequencing used peripheral blood, obtained 28 days after the second dose of the MenACWY control vaccine. Source of these receptors: an adult who received the MenACWY meningococcal vaccine as a control.

This chain connects TRBV6-6 to TRBJ2-6; D gene uncertain. This CDR3 has 16 residues. CDR1 MNHNY and CDR2 SVGAGI come from the germline V gene (reference sequence). V lost 4 bases to trimming and J lost 0 bases, with 10 bases between them. The CDR3 nucleotides read TGTGCCAGCAGTTCTTGGTATCTCTCTGGGGCCAACGTCCTGACTTTC. This codes for CASSSWYLSGANVLTF.

The V and J genes are TRBV2 and TRBJ1-5; D is unclear. The CDR3 consists of 14 residues. Germline V gene lookup returns CDR1 SNHLY and CDR2 FYNNEI. V lost 3 bases and J 6 bases, leaving 12 bases between the germline ends. The CDR3 region has the DNA TGTGCCAGCAGTGAGGGTCCGGGCGGTCAGCCCCAGCATTTT. It is translated as CASSEGPGGQPQHF.

This chain links TRBV25-1 with TRBJ1-3, with TRBD1 matching 9 bases. The ends lost 7 bases at V and 2 bases at J; junction bases unmatched: 6. The CDR3 runs to 15 residues. From germline, CDR1 is MGHDK and CDR2 SYGVNS. CDR3 region: CASTGQGSAGNTIYF. In DNA form, the CDR3 reads TGTGCCAGCACTGGACAGGGGAGCGCTGGAAACACCATATATTTT.

The rearrangement uses TRBV5-1 and TRBJ2-3; the match to TRBD2 covers 11 bases. The CDR3 has 19 amino acids. V trimming: 0 bases; J trimming: 4 bases; junction bases outside the gene matches: 13. Germline loops: CDR1 SGHRS, CDR2 YFSETQ. The CDR3, as DNA: TGCGCCAGCAGCTTGGCCACCGTGATAGCGGGGGGGCGGGCAGATACGCAGTATTTT. Protein product: CASSLATVIAGGRADTQYF.

The table lists this clone with a count of one. This chain joins TRBV19 and TRBJ2-2; D unresolved. Per the germline V gene, CDR1 is LNHDA and CDR2 is SQIVND (reference sequence). The V gene lost 3 bases and the J gene lost 2 bases, with 4 bases spanning the gap. CDR3 length: 13 amino acids. CDR3 in amino acids: CASSMSNTGELFF. The CDR3 DNA reads TGTGCCAGTAGTATGAGCAACACCGGGGAGCTGTTTTTT.

J is TRBJ1-4 and V is TRBV5-1; D may be TRBD1 (6 bases). The V end lost 4 bases, the J end lost 0 bases, and 16 bases lay between the germline ends. The germline gives CDR1 SGHRS, CDR2 YFSETQ. The CDR3 contains 17 residues. The CDR3: CASSPQGQIATNEKLFF. The CDR3 nucleotides read TGCGCCAGCAGCCCCCAGGGACAAATTGCAACTAATGAAAAACTGTTTTTT.

The V call is TRBV6-1, the J call TRBJ1-3; D is perhaps TRBD1 (5 bases). The CDR3 is 15 residues long. Trimming stripped 2 bases from V and 2 bases from J, with 10 bases between. Germline loops: CDR1 MNHNS, CDR2 SASEGT. The CDR3 region has the DNA TGTGCCAGCAGTGAATATAAGGGGCCTGGAAACACCATATATTTT. It specifies CASSEYKGPGNTIYF.

The chain combines TRBV4-1 with TRBJ1-5; D is ambiguous. This CDR3 contains 21 residues. Germline-derived CDR1 and CDR2 are MGHRA and YSYEKL. Trimming took 2 bases from V and 0 from J, leaving 26 bases between them. The CDR3 protein is CASSQKPWTGSSSNSNQPQHF. CDR3 nucleotides: TGCGCCAGCAGCCAAAAACCGTGGACTGGATCTAGCTCAAATAGCAATCAGCCCCAGCATTTT.

This clone was seen only once. The CDR3 bases are TGTGCCAGCAGTTACACCGGACAGGGAATGTTCTATGGCTACACCTTC. This encodes CASSYTGQGMFYGYTF. This sequence joins TRBV6-5 and TRBJ1-2, with 8 bases fitting TRBD1. This CDR3 region has 16 residues. V gave up 2 bases and J gave up 4 bases; unmatched junction bases: 9. Germline assignment: CDR1 MNHEY and CDR2 SVGAGI.

This chain uses TRBV2 with TRBJ2-7; D is ambiguous. The CDR3 runs to 12 residues. V lost 4 bases and J lost 6, with 10 bases in between. CDR1 is SNHLY, CDR2 FYNNEI, per germline. CDR3 sequence: CASSGEVGEQYF. Written as DNA, the CDR3 is TGTGCCAGCAGTGGCGAAGTGGGCGAGCAGTACTTC.

The chain carries TRBV12-3 or TRBV12-4 and TRBJ2-5, with D hard to call. V was trimmed by 6 bases and J by 5 bases, leaving 7 bases between them. CDR3 length equals 11 residues. CDR3 sequence (DNA): TGTGCCAGCAGCACTGCGGAGACCCAGTACTTC. This translates into CASSTAETQYF.

The CDR3 DNA reads TGTGCCTGGAGGTTACCAGCGGGGGGCGGGGAGCTGTTTTTT. Amino acid sequence: CAWRLPAGGGELFF. The chain uses TRBV30 and TRBJ2-2; 9 positions match TRBD2. CDR3 size: 14 residues. Germline loops: CDR1 GTSNPN, CDR2 SVGIG (reference sequence). V was clipped by 3 bases and J by 7 bases; unmatched bases: 6.

For the CDR3, the DNA is TGTGCCAGCAGCTTGTATCCCCAACAGGGGACCTATGGCTACACCTTC. Protein product: CASSLYPQQGTYGYTF. The rearrangement uses TRBV5-5 and TRBJ1-2, with 7 bases lining up with TRBD1. This CDR3 is built from 16 residues. V lost 1 base to trimming and J lost 4 bases; unmatched junction nucleotides: 10. CDR1 and CDR2 (germline): SGHKS, YYEKEE (reference sequence).

The gene calls are TRBV6-5 and TRBJ1-2; D is unresolved. The CDR3 sequence is 11 residues long. The V end was cut by 7 bases, the J end by 1 base, with 4 bases between. The germline CDR1 and CDR2 sequences are MNHEY and SVGAGI. This chain's CDR3 is CASTGNYGYTF. Here the CDR3 DNA reads TGTGCCAGCACCGGTAACTATGGCTACACCTTC.

CDR3 sequence (DNA): TGCGCCAGCAGCTTGGAGGTAGCGGGGGGCCCAGATACGCAGTATTTT. Its translation is CASSLEVAGGPDTQYF. The chain is built from TRBV5-1 and TRBJ2-3; 10 bases align to TRBD2. This CDR3 is 16 amino acids long. Germline V gene lookup returns CDR1 SGHRS and CDR2 YFSETQ. V lost 0 bases and J lost 4; bases outside the gene matches: 5.

The chain carries TRBV6-5 and TRBJ1-6; D is uncertain. Trimming took 8 bases from V and 0 from J, leaving 11 bases between them. Germline CDR1 MNHEY, CDR2 SVGAGI. The CDR3 totals 15 residues. This CDR3 is CASLEGSSYNSPLHF. The CDR3 region has the DNA TGTGCCAGCTTGGAAGGTAGCTCCTATAATTCACCCCTCCACTTT.

The chain combines TRBV7-9 with TRBJ2-2; D not resolved. The V gene lost 5 bases and the J gene lost 5 bases, with 3 bases spanning the gap. Germline CDR1 reads SEHNR; CDR2 reads FQNEAQ (reference sequence). This CDR3 is 11 amino acids long. The CDR3 spells CASSSTGELFF. CDR3 sequence (DNA): TGTGCCAGCAGCAGTACCGGGGAGCTGTTTTTT. Filled out from reference TRBV7-9 and TRBJ2-2, the complete variable domain reads DTGVSQNPRHKITKRGQNVTFRCDPISEHNRLYWYRQTLGQGPEFLTYFQNEAQLEKSRLLSDRFSAERPKGSFSTLEIQRTEQGDSAMYLCASSSTGELFFGEGSRLTVL.

The CDR3 DNA follows: TGTGCCTGGAGTGAAAGGGCTGGGGCCAACGTCCTGACTTTC. It yields the protein CAWSERAGANVLTF. The chain employs TRBV30 and TRBJ2-6; D is ambiguous. The CDR3 extends over 14 amino acids. Germline assignment: CDR1 GTSNPN and CDR2 SVGIG (reference sequence). V lost 1 base, J lost 2 bases, and 6 bases lay in between. The whole variable domain, filled in from reference TRBV30 and TRBJ2-6, reads SQTIHQWPATLVQPVGSPLSLECTVEGTSNPNLYWYRQAAGRGLQLLFYSVGIGQISSEVPQNLSASRPQDRQFILSSKKLLLSDSGFYLCAWSERAGANVLTFGAGSRLTVL.

The chain employs TRBV30 and TRBJ1-2; D call uncertain. Trimming removed 1 base at V and 4 bases at J, with 13 bases between. Germline V gene sequence: CDR1 GTSNPN, CDR2 SVGIG (reference sequence). This CDR3 is 14 amino acids long. CDR3: CAWSAPPRFYGYTF. In DNA, the CDR3 is TGTGCCTGGAGTGCCCCCCCCAGATTCTATGGCTACACCTTC.

The V and J genes are TRBV6-2 or TRBV6-3 and TRBJ1-2; the D is unclear. This CDR3 contains 12 residues. Looked up from germline, CDR1 is MNHEY and CDR2 is SVGEGT. Trimming took 2 bases from V and 7 from J, leaving 8 bases between them. As DNA, the CDR3 is TGTGCCAGCAGTTACGCAGGATTTGGCTACACCTTC. Residues: CASSYAGFGYTF.

The gene calls are TRBV18 and TRBJ2-1, with 7 positions matching TRBD1. CDR3 size: 17 residues. Unmatched junction bases numbered 12, after V lost 3 bases and J lost 4 bases. Germline CDR1 is KGHSH and CDR2 is LQKENI. CDR3 nucleotides: TGTGCCAGCTCACCCTCCCCTAGAGGGGGCGGGTACAATGAGCAGTTCTTC. As protein: CASSPSPRGGGYNEQFF. The full variable domain, completed using reference TRBV18 and TRBJ2-1, is NAGVMQNPRHLVRRRGQEARLRCSPMKGHSHVYWYRQLPEEGLKFMVYLQKENIIDESGMPKERFSAEFPKEGPSILRIQQVVRGDSAAYFCASSPSPRGGGYNEQFFGPGTRLTVL.

This chain's CDR3 is CASSQGGGTTDTQYF. The CDR3 coding sequence is TGTGCCAGCAGCCAGGGCGGGGGGACCACAGATACGCAGTATTTT. The V and J genes are TRBV3-1 (or the pseudogene TRBV3-2) and TRBJ2-3; TRBD2 aligns across 8 bases. V shed 3 bases, J shed 2 bases, and the junction held 4 bases outside the gene matches. The length of the CDR3 is 15 residues. Germline CDR1 and CDR2: LGHDT and YNNKEL (reference sequence).

On this clone: The same CDR3 also results from other DNA sequences found in this sample. This chain uses TRBV2 with TRBJ2-6; D gene unclear. CDR1 is SNHLY and CDR2 is FYNNEI in the germline V gene. Between the trimmed V and J ends, which lost 4 bases and 2 bases, there was a span of 0 bases. This CDR3 spans 12 amino acids. The CDR3 bases are TGTGCCAGCAGTGCTGGGGCCAACGTCCTGACTTTC. Protein product: CASSAGANVLTF.

This clone was seen a single time. The chain has TRBV5-1 and TRBJ1-3; the D is unclear. Germline V gives CDR1 SGHRS, CDR2 YFSETQ. CDR3 length: 14 amino acids. Between the trimmed V and J ends, which lost 5 bases and 5 bases, there was a span of 14 bases. Written as DNA, the CDR3 is TGCGCCAGCAGTTCCGGGATCTTAAGAAACACCATATATTTT. Its protein is CASSSGILRNTIYF.